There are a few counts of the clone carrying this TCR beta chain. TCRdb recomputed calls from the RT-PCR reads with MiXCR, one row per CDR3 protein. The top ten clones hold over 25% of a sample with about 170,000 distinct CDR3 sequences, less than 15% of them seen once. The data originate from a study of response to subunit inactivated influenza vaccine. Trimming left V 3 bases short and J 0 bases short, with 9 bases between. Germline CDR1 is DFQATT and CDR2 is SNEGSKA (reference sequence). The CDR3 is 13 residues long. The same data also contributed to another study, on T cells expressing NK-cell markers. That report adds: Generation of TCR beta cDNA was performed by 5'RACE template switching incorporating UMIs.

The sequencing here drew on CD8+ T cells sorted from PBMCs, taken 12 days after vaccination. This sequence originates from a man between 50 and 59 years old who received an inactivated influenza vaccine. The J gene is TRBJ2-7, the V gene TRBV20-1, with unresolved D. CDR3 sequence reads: CSASAPGSYEQYF. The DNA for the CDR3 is TGCAGTGCTAGTGCACCAGGCTCCTACGAGCAGTACTTC.